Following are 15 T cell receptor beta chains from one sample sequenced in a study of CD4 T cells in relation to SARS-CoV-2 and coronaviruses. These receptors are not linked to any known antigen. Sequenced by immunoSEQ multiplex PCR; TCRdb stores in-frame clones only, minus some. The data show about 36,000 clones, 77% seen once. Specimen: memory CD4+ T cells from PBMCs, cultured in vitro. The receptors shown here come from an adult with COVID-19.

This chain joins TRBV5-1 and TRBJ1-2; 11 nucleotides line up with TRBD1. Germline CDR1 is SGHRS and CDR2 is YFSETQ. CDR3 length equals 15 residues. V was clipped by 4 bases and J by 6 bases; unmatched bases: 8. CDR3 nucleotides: TGCGCCAGCAGCCTGACCGGGACAGGGGGGCATGGCTACACCTTC. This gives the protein CASSLTGTGGHGYTF.

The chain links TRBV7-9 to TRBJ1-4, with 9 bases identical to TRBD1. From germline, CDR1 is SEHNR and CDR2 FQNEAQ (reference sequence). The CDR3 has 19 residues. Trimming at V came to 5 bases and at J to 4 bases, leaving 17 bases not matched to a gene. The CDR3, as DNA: TGTGCCAGCAGCAACACTCCGGGACAGGGACGATTTGATAATGAAAAACTGTTTTTT. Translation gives CASSNTPGQGRFDNEKLFF.

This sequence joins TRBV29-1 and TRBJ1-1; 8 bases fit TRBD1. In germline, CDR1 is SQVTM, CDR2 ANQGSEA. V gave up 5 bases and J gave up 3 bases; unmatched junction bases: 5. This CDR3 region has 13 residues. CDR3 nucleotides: TGCAGCGTTTATTCCAGGGGGCACACTGAAGCTTTCTTT. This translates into CSVYSRGHTEAFF.

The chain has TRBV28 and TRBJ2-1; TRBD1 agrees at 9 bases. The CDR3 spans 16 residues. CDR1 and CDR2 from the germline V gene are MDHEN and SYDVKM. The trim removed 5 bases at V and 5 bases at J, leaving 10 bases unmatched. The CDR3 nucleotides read TGTGCCAGCAGTGGAACCGGGACAGGGAAGAACAATGAGCAGTTCTTC. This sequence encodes CASSGTGTGKNNEQFF.

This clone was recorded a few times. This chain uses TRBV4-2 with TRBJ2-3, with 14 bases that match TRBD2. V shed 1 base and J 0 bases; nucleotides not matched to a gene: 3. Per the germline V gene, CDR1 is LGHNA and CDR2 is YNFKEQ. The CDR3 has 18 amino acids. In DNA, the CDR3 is TGTGCCAGCAGCCAAGGACTAGCGGGAGGGCCTAGCACAGATACGCAGTATTTT. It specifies CASSQGLAGGPSTDTQYF.

CDR3 DNA sequence: TGCGCCAGCAGCTTTAATAGCGGGAGTATCGATGAGCAGTTCTTC. It is translated as CASSFNSGSIDEQFF. The chain couples TRBV5-1 to TRBJ2-1; 9 nucleotides match TRBD2. Per germline, CDR1 SGHRS and CDR2 YFSETQ. J gave up 8 bases and V 2 bases, and 8 bases lay outside the gene matches. The CDR3 spans 15 residues.

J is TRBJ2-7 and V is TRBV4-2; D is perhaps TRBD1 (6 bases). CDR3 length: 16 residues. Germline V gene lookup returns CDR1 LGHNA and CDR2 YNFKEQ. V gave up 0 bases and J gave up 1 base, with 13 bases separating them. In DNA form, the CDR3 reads TGTGCCAGCAGCCAAGACGGCCAAGGGGGATCCTACGAGCAGTACTTC. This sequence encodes CASSQDGQGGSYEQYF.

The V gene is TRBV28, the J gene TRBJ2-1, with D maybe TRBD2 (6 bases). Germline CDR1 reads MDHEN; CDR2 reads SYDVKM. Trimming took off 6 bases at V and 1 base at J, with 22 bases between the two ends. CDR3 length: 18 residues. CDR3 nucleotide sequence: TGTGCCAGCAGACCCCCGGGACTTTCATTAGGATCCTACAATGAGCAGTTCTTC. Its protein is CASRPPGLSLGSYNEQFF.

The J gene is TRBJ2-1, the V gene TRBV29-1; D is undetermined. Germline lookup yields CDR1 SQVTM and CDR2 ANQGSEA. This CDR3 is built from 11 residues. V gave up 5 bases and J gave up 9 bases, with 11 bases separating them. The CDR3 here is CSVNRVSEQFF. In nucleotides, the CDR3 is TGCAGCGTTAACCGAGTCAGTGAGCAGTTCTTC.

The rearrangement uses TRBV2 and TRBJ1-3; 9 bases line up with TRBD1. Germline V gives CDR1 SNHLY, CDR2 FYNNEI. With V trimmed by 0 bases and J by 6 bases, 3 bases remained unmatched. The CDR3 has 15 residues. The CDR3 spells CASSEARTGVNTIYF. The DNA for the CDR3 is TGTGCCAGCAGTGAAGCTCGGACAGGGGTAAACACCATATATTTT.

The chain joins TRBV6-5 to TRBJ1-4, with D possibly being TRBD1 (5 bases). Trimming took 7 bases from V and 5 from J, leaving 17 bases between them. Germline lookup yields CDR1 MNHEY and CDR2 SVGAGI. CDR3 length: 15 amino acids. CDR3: CASTPSLGRNEKLFF. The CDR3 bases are TGTGCCAGCACCCCATCGTTGGGGCGAAATGAAAAACTGTTTTTT.

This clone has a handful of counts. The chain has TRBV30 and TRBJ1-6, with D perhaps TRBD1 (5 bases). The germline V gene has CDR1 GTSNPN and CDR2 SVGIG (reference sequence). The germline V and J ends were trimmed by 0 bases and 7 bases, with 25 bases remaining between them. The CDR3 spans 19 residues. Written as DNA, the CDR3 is TGTGCCTGGAGTGTGCGTTCCCCCAGGGCGCTTTCGAGGAATTCACCCCTCCACTTT. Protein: CAWSVRSPRALSRNSPLHF. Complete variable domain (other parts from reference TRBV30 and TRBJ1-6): SQTIHQWPATLVQPVGSPLSLECTVEGTSNPNLYWYRQAAGRGLQLLFYSVGIGQISSEVPQNLSASRPQDRQFILSSKKLLLSDSGFYLCAWSVRSPRALSRNSPLHFGNGTRLTVT.

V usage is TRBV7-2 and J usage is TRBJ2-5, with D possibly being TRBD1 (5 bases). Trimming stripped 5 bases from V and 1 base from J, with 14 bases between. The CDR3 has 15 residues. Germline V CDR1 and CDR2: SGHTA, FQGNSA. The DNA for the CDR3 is TGTGCCAGCAGCCTAGGGGTACGCGGCCAAGAGACCCAGTACTTC. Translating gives CASSLGVRGQETQYF.

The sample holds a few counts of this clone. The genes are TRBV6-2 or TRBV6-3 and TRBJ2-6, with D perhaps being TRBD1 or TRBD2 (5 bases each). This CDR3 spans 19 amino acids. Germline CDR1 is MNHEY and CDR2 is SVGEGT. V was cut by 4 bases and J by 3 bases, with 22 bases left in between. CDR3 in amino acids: CASSLTVRGVRGGANVLTF. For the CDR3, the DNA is TGTGCCAGCAGTTTAACAGTTCGAGGGGTCCGCGGTGGGGCCAACGTCCTGACTTTC.

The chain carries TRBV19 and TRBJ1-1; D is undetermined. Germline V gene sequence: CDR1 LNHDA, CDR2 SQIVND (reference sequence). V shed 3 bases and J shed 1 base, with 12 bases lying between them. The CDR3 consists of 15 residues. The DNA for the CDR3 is TGTGCCAGTAGTATTTCCGGGAGAACGAACACTGAAGCTTTCTTT. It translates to CASSISGRTNTEAFF.